Listed here are 17 T cell receptor beta chains from one sample, sequenced in a study of STAT3 mutations in large granular lymphocyte leukemia. Study results and limitations: At least one immunodominant TCR beta clonotype appeared in every T-cell large granular lymphocyte leukemia patient.

The assay was immunoSEQ multiplex PCR, and TCRdb's table has in-frame clones only and misses some. The data contain tens of thousands of clones, about 81% of them singletons. Their recognized antigens are unknown. Sequenced sample: PBMCs. These receptors were collected from a human donor with T large granular lymphocyte leukemia. Some clones in this sample may be carry-over from other donors' samples.

This clone is a singleton in its sample. The rearrangement uses TRBV5-1 and TRBJ2-2; the match to TRBD1 covers 10 bases. The CDR3 loop spans 15 amino acids. Germline CDR1 reads SGHRS; CDR2 reads YFSETQ. The junction had 4 bases not matched to a gene; V was cut back by 4 bases and J by 4 bases. The CDR3 here is CASSLGQGFTGELFF. In nucleotides, the CDR3 is TGCGCCAGCAGCCTGGGACAGGGGTTCACCGGGGAGCTGTTTTTT.

This rearrangement joins TRBV27 to TRBJ2-7, with D maybe TRBD1 (6 bases). V was trimmed by 6 bases and J by 6 bases, leaving 21 bases between them. Germline lookup yields CDR1 MNHEY and CDR2 SMNVEV (reference sequence). This CDR3 is built from 15 residues. CDR3 DNA: TGTGCCAGCAGCAGTGCGACAGGACGTTTGGGCGAGCAGTACTTC. Residues: CASSSATGRLGEQYF.

The chain couples TRBV9 to TRBJ2-7; maybe TRBD2 (6 bases). Per germline, CDR1 SGDLS and CDR2 YYNGEE. CDR3 size: 14 residues. V lost 2 bases and J 3 bases, leaving 12 bases between the germline ends. The CDR3 nucleotides read TGTGCCAGCAGCGTTGGGGGGAGAGGCTACGAGCAGTACTTC. Residues: CASSVGGRGYEQYF.

This clone was observed a single time. This rearrangement joins TRBV6-1 to TRBJ2-5; TRBD2 aligns across 15 bases. V lost 4 bases, J lost 4 bases, and 7 bases stayed unmatched. Germline V gives CDR1 MNHNS, CDR2 SASEGT. The CDR3 has 17 amino acids. The DNA for the CDR3 is TGTGCCAGCAGTGGGACTAGCGGGGGGGCGGGTCGAGAGACCCAGTACTTC. Protein: CASSGTSGGAGRETQYF.

V is TRBV19 and J is TRBJ1-5; D gene unclear. Germline V gives CDR1 LNHDA, CDR2 SQIVND (reference sequence). V gave up 7 bases and J gave up 2 bases, with 6 bases separating them. This CDR3 is 12 amino acids long. In DNA form, the CDR3 reads TGTGCCAGTAATAAGGGCAATCAGCCCCAGCATTTT. Its translation is CASNKGNQPQHF.

The chain carries TRBV13 and TRBJ1-6; D is possibly TRBD1 (6 bases). Germline values: CDR1 PRHDT, CDR2 FYEKMQ (reference sequence). This CDR3 has 15 amino acids. V was shortened by 5 bases and J by 3 bases, with 11 bases between the two germline ends. DNA for the CDR3: TGTGCCAGCAGCCAAGGGGGGCTCTATAATTCACCCCTCCACTTT. As protein: CASSQGGLYNSPLHF.

The chain links TRBV4-1 to TRBJ1-1; 9 nucleotides line up with TRBD1. Germline assignment: CDR1 MGHRA and CDR2 YSYEKL. The J segment lost 3 bases and the V segment lost 1 base, leaving 9 bases of the junction unmatched. This CDR3 is 17 amino acids long. As DNA, the CDR3 is TGCGCCAGCAGCCAAGCGGGACAGGGAAGAGGAGACACTGAAGCTTTCTTT. Amino acid sequence: CASSQAGQGRGDTEAFF.

This chain uses TRBV28 with TRBJ1-4; 9 positions agree with TRBD1. From germline, CDR1 is MDHEN and CDR2 SYDVKM. CDR3 length: 15 amino acids. The ends lost 4 bases at V and 6 bases at J; junction bases unmatched: 6. The CDR3 protein is CASSSQGARDEKLFF. DNA for the CDR3: TGTGCCAGCAGTTCACAGGGGGCGCGGGATGAAAAACTGTTTTTT.

CDR3 DNA: TGTGCCAGCAGCTCAACAGTTACCCCCTACGAGCAGTACGTC. Its translation is CASSSTVTPYEQYV. The chain links TRBV7-9 to TRBJ2-7; D unclear. Germline assignment: CDR1 SEHNR and CDR2 FQNEAQ (reference sequence). Trimming cost V 4 bases and J 2 bases, with 12 bases left between them. The CDR3 has 14 amino acids.

This chain joins TRBV11-2 and TRBJ1-4; unclear D gene. The CDR3 loop spans 12 amino acids. Between the trimmed V and J ends, which lost 5 bases and 8 bases, there was a span of 9 bases. CDR1 and CDR2 (germline): SGHAT, FQNNGV. The CDR3 protein is CASSVPGEKLFF. DNA of the CDR3: TGTGCCAGCAGCGTACCGGGGGAAAAACTGTTTTTT.

The chain uses TRBV7-2 and TRBJ2-7; possibly TRBD2 for D (5 bases). The V and J ends lost 0 bases and 6 bases respectively, with 12 bases between them. The CDR3 has 14 residues. Germline CDR1 and CDR2: SGHTA and FQGNSA. Here the CDR3 DNA reads TGTGCCAGCAGCTTAGCGCCGGGAAGCTTCGAGCAGTACTTC. It translates to CASSLAPGSFEQYF.

The genes are TRBV5-7 and TRBJ1-2; TRBD1 might be the D (5 bases). TRBV5-7 falls under the ORF class, with uncertain function. The CDR3 consists of 13 residues. Trimming pared 4 bases from V and 0 bases from J, leaving 7 bases between. The CDR3 here is CASSLTANYGYTF. CDR3 coding DNA: TGTGCCAGCAGCCTGACAGCTAACTATGGCTACACCTTC.

This chain links TRBV5-4 with TRBJ2-6, with D uncertain. Per germline, CDR1 SGHNT and CDR2 YYREEE (reference sequence). The CDR3 is made up of 15 amino acids. V lost 0 bases and J lost 0, with 4 bases in between. CDR3 residues: CASSLELSGANVLTF. In DNA, the CDR3 is TGTGCCAGCAGCTTGGAGCTCTCTGGGGCCAACGTCCTGACTTTC. The variable domain in full, completed from reference TRBV5-4 and TRBJ2-6, reads ETGVTQSPTHLIKTRGQQVTLRCSSQSGHNTVSWYQQALGQGPQFIFQYYREEENGRGNFPPRFSGLQFPNYSSELNVNALELDDSALYLCASSLELSGANVLTFGAGSRLTVL.

This rearrangement joins TRBV15 to TRBJ2-1; 7 nucleotides line up with TRBD1. CDR1 LNHNV and CDR2 YYDKDF come from the germline V gene (reference sequence). Unmatched junction bases numbered 6, after V lost 1 base and J lost 6 bases. The CDR3 is 15 residues long. The CDR3 DNA is TGTGCCACCAGCAGAGTCAGGGGGAGTGGCAATGAGCAGTTCTTC. It encodes CATSRVRGSGNEQFF.

The V call is TRBV19, the J call TRBJ1-1; 7 nucleotides match TRBD1. The germline gives CDR1 LNHDA, CDR2 SQIVND (reference sequence). The CDR3 runs 13 residues. Germline trimming cut 3 bases from V and 4 bases from J; bases unmatched to any gene: 2. CDR3 DNA sequence: TGTGCCAGTAGTATCGGGACAGTCACTGAAGCTTTCTTT. This translates into CASSIGTVTEAFF. The variable domain in full, with the rest retrieved from reference TRBV19 and TRBJ1-1, is DGGITQSPKYLFRKEGQNVTLSCEQNLNHDAMYWYRQDPGQGLRLIYYSQIVNDFQKGDIAEGYSVSREKKESFPLTVTSAQKNPTAFYLCASSIGTVTEAFFGQGTRLTVV.

The chain links TRBV6-6 to TRBJ2-2; 9 bases are shared with TRBD2. Germline V gene data show CDR1 as MNHNY and CDR2 as SVGAGI (reference sequence). CDR3 size: 14 residues. V trimming: 11 bases; J trimming: 4 bases; junction bases outside the gene matches: 8. The CDR3 DNA reads as TGTGCCGGCGGGAGGGGGCACGGCACCGGGGAGCTGTTTTTT. It is translated as CAGGRGHGTGELFF.

The chain is built from TRBV11-3 and TRBJ2-3; 7 bases agree with TRBD2. The CDR3 spans 13 residues. The germline V gene encodes CDR1 SGHNT and CDR2 YENEEA. V was clipped by 5 bases and J by 9 bases; unmatched bases: 8. CDR3 DNA sequence: TGTGCCAGCAGCCTTGCCGGGGAGGGAACGCAGTATTTT. It specifies CASSLAGEGTQYF.